Following are 32 T cell receptor beta chains from one sample sequenced in a study of shared clonotypes between healthy human individuals. Produced via immunoSEQ multiplex PCR; TCRdb's table is partial and in-frame only. The sample carries about 2,500,000 clones, 90% to 95% recorded once. Sequencing used naive CD4+ T cells sorted from blood. Indicated subset: CD45RA+ positively selected. The receptors stem from a man in his late teens or twenties in good health.

V gene TRBV4-1 combines with J gene TRBJ1-1; D call uncertain. V lost 0 bases to trimming and J lost 2 bases, with 16 bases between them. The CDR3 is 17 residues long. Germline lookup yields CDR1 MGHRA and CDR2 YSYEKL. CDR3 residues: CASSQELKPNVNTEAFF. The CDR3 region has the DNA TGCGCCAGCAGCCAAGAATTGAAACCCAATGTCAACACTGAAGCTTTCTTT.

V usage is TRBV9 and J usage is TRBJ2-5; possible D gene TRBD1, 5 bases. The ends were cut back, 0 bases at V and 3 bases at J, with 12 bases in the middle. Per germline, CDR1 SGDLS and CDR2 YYNGEE. The length of the CDR3 is 15 residues. The CDR3 coding sequence is TGTGCCAGCAGCGTAGGAGTGGGGCTGAAAGAGACCCAGTACTTC. Its translation: CASSVGVGLKETQYF.

In its sample, this clone was seen a few times. The chain links TRBV30 to TRBJ1-1, with D unclear. Per germline, CDR1 GTSNPN and CDR2 SVGIG (reference sequence). The CDR3 totals 11 residues. Trimming left V 5 bases short and J 10 bases short, with 14 bases between. This CDR3 reads CAWYRSVRAFF. The DNA of the CDR3 is TGTGCCTGGTATCGGAGTGTGAGAGCTTTCTTT.

V is TRBV7-9 and J is TRBJ1-4; unclear D gene. CDR1 SEHNR and CDR2 FQNEAQ come from the germline V gene (reference sequence). Trimming pared 2 bases from V and 3 bases from J, leaving 22 bases between. This CDR3 comprises 19 residues. The CDR3 protein is CASSLPLVEDREANEKLFF. The CDR3 region has the DNA TGTGCCAGCAGCTTACCCCTCGTCGAGGACCGGGAGGCTAATGAAAAACTGTTTTTT.

CDR3 nucleotide sequence: TGCGCCAGCAGCTTGGGAGGGGCTAGCGGGACCTACGAGCAGTACTTC. Its protein is CASSLGGASGTYEQYF. The chain recombines TRBV5-1 with TRBJ2-7; the match to TRBD2 covers 9 bases. The trim removed 0 bases at V and 2 bases at J, leaving 6 bases unmatched. The CDR3 totals 16 residues. Looked up from germline, CDR1 is SGHRS and CDR2 is YFSETQ.

This chain links TRBV30 with TRBJ1-2; D uncertain. CDR1 is GTSNPN, CDR2 SVGIG, per germline (reference sequence). V was cut by 2 bases and J by 2 bases, with 21 bases left in between. The CDR3 extends over 17 amino acids. This chain's CDR3 is CAWSTNRFGRSNYGYTF. The CDR3 DNA sequence: TGTGCCTGGAGTACAAACCGCTTTGGAAGAAGCAACTATGGCTACACCTTC.

The rearrangement joins TRBV6-1 to TRBJ2-1; D gene ambiguous. This CDR3 region has 10 residues. Looked up from germline, CDR1 is MNHNS and CDR2 is SASEGT. V shed 4 bases and J shed 10 bases, with 5 bases lying between them. CDR3 DNA sequence: TGTGCCAGCAGTGCGGTGGAGCAGTTCTTC. It encodes CASSAVEQFF.

V is TRBV10-2 and J is TRBJ1-1; TRBD1 agrees at 8 bases. This CDR3 has 15 residues. CDR1 and CDR2 from the germline V gene are WSHSY and SAAADI. With 9 bases clipped from V and 0 bases from J, the junction kept 9 bases outside the gene matches. The CDR3 DNA reads TGCGCCAGTGGGACAGGCTATAACTTGAACACTGAAGCTTTCTTT. Protein sequence: CASGTGYNLNTEAFF.

The chain combines TRBV5-1 with TRBJ2-1; D gene unclear. Germline values: CDR1 SGHRS, CDR2 YFSETQ. Trimming pared 2 bases from V and 7 bases from J, leaving 7 bases between. The CDR3 extends over 12 amino acids. In DNA, the CDR3 is TGCGCCAGCAGCTTACCAGCGAATGAGCAGTTCTTC. Encoded protein: CASSLPANEQFF. The full variable domain, its missing parts supplied by reference TRBV5-1 and TRBJ2-1, is KAGVTQTPRYLIKTRGQQVTLSCSPISGHRSVSWYQQTPGQGLQFLFEYFSETQRNKGNFPGRFSGRQFSNSRSEMNVSTLELGDSALYLCASSLPANEQFFGPGTRLTVL.

This chain uses TRBV2 with TRBJ2-3, with TRBD2 matching over 8 bases. J lost 0 bases, V lost 1 base, and 6 bases had no gene match. Per the germline V gene, CDR1 is SNHLY and CDR2 is FYNNEI. The CDR3 length is 17 residues. The CDR3 loop is CASSEGGGGPSTDTQYF. The CDR3 nucleotides are TGTGCCAGCAGTGAAGGCGGCGGGGGGCCTAGCACAGATACGCAGTATTTT.

The J gene is TRBJ1-1, the V gene TRBV2; no firm D call. V was shortened by 4 bases and J by 0 bases, with 9 bases between the two germline ends. The germline V gene has CDR1 SNHLY and CDR2 FYNNEI. This CDR3 is 14 amino acids long. The CDR3 sequence: CASSAEGMNTEAFF. CDR3 bases: TGTGCCAGCAGTGCTGAGGGAATGAACACTGAAGCTTTCTTT.

This chain links TRBV10-2 with TRBJ1-6; D gene uncertain. V was trimmed by 9 bases and J by 2 bases, leaving 5 bases between them. The CDR3 consists of 12 residues. Germline loops: CDR1 WSHSY, CDR2 SAAADI. This chain's CDR3 is CASRTYNSPLHF. The DNA for the CDR3 is TGCGCCAGTCGGACCTATAATTCACCCCTCCACTTT.

A remark on this clone: At one boundary the junction diverges from the germline segment, which might be a read error. This chain joins TRBV10-3 and TRBJ1-1, with a tentative D call TRBD1 (5 bases). Germline CDR1 reads ENHRY; CDR2 reads SYGVKD. This CDR3 has 13 amino acids. The CDR3 sequence is CAISESVGTGAFF. The CDR3 DNA is TGTGCCATCAGTGAGTCTGTAGGGACTGGAGCTTTCTTT.

The chain links TRBV11-3 to TRBJ2-1; D is undetermined. V lost 2 bases and J 8 bases, leaving 7 bases between the germline ends. Germline assignment: CDR1 SGHNT and CDR2 YENEEA. This CDR3 is built from 12 residues. In nucleotides, the CDR3 is TGTGCCAGCAGCTTACTCCGGGATGAGCAGTTCTTC. This translates into CASSLLRDEQFF. The variable domain in full, completed from reference TRBV11-3 and TRBJ2-1, reads EAGVVQSPRYKIIEKKQPVAFWCNPISGHNTLYWYLQNLGQGPELLIRYENEEAVDDSQLPKDRFSAERLKGVDSTLKIQPAELGDSAVYLCASSLLRDEQFFGPGTRLTVL.

This chain links TRBV28 with TRBJ2-1; 8 positions match TRBD2. The germline V gene encodes CDR1 MDHEN and CDR2 SYDVKM. CDR3 length: 14 amino acids. Unmatched junction bases numbered 7, after V lost 7 bases and J lost 5 bases. This CDR3 reads CASIGGAPNNEQFF. The CDR3 nucleotides read TGTGCCAGCATCGGGGGGGCCCCTAACAATGAGCAGTTCTTC.

V gene TRBV6-5 combines with J gene TRBJ1-6; 7 positions agree with TRBD1. The CDR3 loop spans 11 amino acids. Germline CDR1 is MNHEY and CDR2 is SVGAGI. Trimming removed 9 bases from V and 11 bases from J; junction bases left unmatched: 4. Written as DNA, the CDR3 is TGTGCCAGGACGACAGGGCCACCCCTCCACTTT. This sequence encodes CARTTGPPLHF.

V and J are TRBV25-1 and TRBJ2-5, with 7 bases fitting TRBD2. The germline V gene encodes CDR1 MGHDK and CDR2 SYGVNS. The CDR3 is 15 amino acids. Losses at the gene ends were 1 base for V and 2 bases for J; bases not matched to a gene: 4. The CDR3 coding sequence is TGTGCCAGCAGTGAATCCCCGGGGGGTCAAGAGACCCAGTACTTC. Translation gives CASSESPGGQETQYF.

This clone was detected only once. CDR3 nucleotide sequence: TGTGCCAGCAGCCAAGATCTTGTACGATACAATGAGCAGTTCTTC. It codes for CASSQDLVRYNEQFF. The chain carries TRBV14 and TRBJ2-1, with unresolved D. This CDR3 comprises 15 residues. Germline V gene sequence: CDR1 SGHDN, CDR2 FVKESK. Trimming left V 0 bases short and J 4 bases short, with 10 bases between.

CDR3 sequence (DNA): TGTGCCAGCTCAGCCATTACAGGGTTGGAAAAACTGTTTTTT. As protein: CASSAITGLEKLFF. The rearrangement uses TRBV18 and TRBJ1-4, with D perhaps matching TRBD1 (6 bases). V dropped 5 bases and J dropped 8 bases, with 15 bases sitting between them. The CDR3 spans 14 residues. Germline CDR1 KGHSH, CDR2 LQKENI.

In this sample, this clone turned up once. The V call is TRBV19, the J call TRBJ2-2, with TRBD1 as a possible D gene (6 bases). The CDR3 length is 16 residues. The germline V and J ends were trimmed by 0 bases and 8 bases, with 16 bases remaining between them. Looked up from germline, CDR1 is LNHDA and CDR2 is SQIVND (reference sequence). The CDR3 sequence is CASSIERGRISGELFF. The CDR3 DNA follows: TGTGCCAGTAGTATAGAAAGGGGGAGAATAAGTGGGGAGCTGTTTTTT.

The chain combines TRBV10-3 with TRBJ1-1; D may be TRBD1 (6 bases). Germline loops: CDR1 ENHRY, CDR2 SYGVKD. The CDR3 is made up of 14 amino acids. V was trimmed by 7 bases and J by 1 base, leaving 13 bases between them. CDR3 sequence reads: CAINSGTSNTEAFF. The CDR3 region has the DNA TGTGCCATCAACTCCGGGACATCGAACACTGAAGCTTTCTTT.

This clone appeared a single time. The V call is TRBV5-6, the J call TRBJ1-2; 9 positions agree with TRBD1. Trimming removed 4 bases from V and 4 bases from J; junction bases left unmatched: 5. The CDR3 has 14 residues. Per germline, CDR1 SGHDT and CDR2 YYEEEE. The CDR3 loop reads CASSGTGPLYGYTF. The CDR3 DNA sequence: TGTGCCAGCAGCGGGACAGGGCCCCTCTATGGCTACACCTTC.

CDR3 sequence: CASSLVTGGAETQYF. The CDR3 region has the DNA TGTGCCAGCAGCTTAGTGACAGGGGGCGCGGAGACCCAGTACTTC. The chain recombines TRBV11-2 with TRBJ2-5, with 10 bases lining up with TRBD1. Germline V gene lookup returns CDR1 SGHAT and CDR2 FQNNGV. Trimming cost V 1 base and J 5 bases; bases outside gene matches: 4. CDR3 length: 15 residues.

This sequence joins TRBV6-1 and TRBJ1-2, with a possible D match to TRBD1 (6 bases). CDR1 is MNHNS and CDR2 is SASEGT in the germline V gene. The CDR3 has 15 amino acids. V was trimmed by 1 base and J by 2 bases, leaving 11 bases between them. The CDR3 nucleotides are TGTGCCAGCAGTGAAGTTCTGGGGGCGAACTATGGCTACACCTTC. Protein product: CASSEVLGANYGYTF.

The V call is TRBV10-3, the J call TRBJ2-1, with D possibly matching TRBD1 (6 bases). Trimming stripped 10 bases from V and 8 bases from J, with 27 bases between. Germline V gene lookup returns CDR1 ENHRY and CDR2 SYGVKD. There are 16 residues in the CDR3. The CDR3 bases are TGTGCCACGTCAAAAACGGAAGGACAGCTTGGAGATGAGCAGTTCTTC. Protein: CATSKTEGQLGDEQFF.

The chain joins TRBV11-2 to TRBJ2-1; TRBD1 is a possible D gene (5 bases). Germline values: CDR1 SGHAT, CDR2 FQNNGV. The CDR3 is 15 residues long. The germline V and J ends were trimmed by 0 bases and 2 bases, with 8 bases remaining between them. CDR3: CASSLEIGAYNEQFF. The CDR3 DNA reads TGTGCCAGCAGCTTAGAGATAGGGGCCTACAATGAGCAGTTCTTC.

The chain employs TRBV6-1 and TRBJ1-5, with TRBD1 as a possible D gene (5 bases). Looked up from germline, CDR1 is MNHNS and CDR2 is SASEGT. The CDR3 has 15 amino acids. Trimming removed 2 bases at V and 3 bases at J, with 11 bases between. DNA of the CDR3: TGTGCCAGCAGTGAAACATCAGGGAACAATCAGCCCCAGCATTTT. It specifies CASSETSGNNQPQHF.

The V gene is TRBV7-2, the J gene TRBJ2-1, with D perhaps matching TRBD1 (6 bases). This CDR3 comprises 12 residues. V dropped 6 bases and J dropped 10 bases, with 13 bases sitting between them. Germline-derived CDR1 and CDR2 are SGHTA and FQGNSA. The CDR3 sequence: CASSTDTGEQFF. For the CDR3, the DNA is TGTGCCAGCAGTACCGACACAGGGGAGCAGTTCTTC.

The chain couples TRBV9 to TRBJ2-7; D may be TRBD2 (6 bases). Germline V gene lookup returns CDR1 SGDLS and CDR2 YYNGEE. The CDR3 consists of 16 residues. Trimming shortened V by 3 bases and J by 10 bases, and 26 bases separated the two germline ends. CDR3 in amino acids: CASSGGVWGDGLRQYF. The CDR3 DNA reads as TGTGCCAGCAGCGGAGGTGTTTGGGGGGACGGGCTGCGACAGTACTTC.

This rearrangement joins TRBV19 to TRBJ1-5; the D gene is possibly TRBD1 (6 bases). V was clipped by 6 bases and J by 2 bases, with 14 bases between them. The CDR3 is 15 residues long. Per the germline V gene, CDR1 is LNHDA and CDR2 is SQIVND (reference sequence). Here the CDR3 reads CASSTTRQGNQPQHF. The CDR3 DNA reads as TGTGCCAGTAGCACTACAAGACAGGGCAATCAGCCCCAGCATTTT.

The J gene is TRBJ1-5, the V gene TRBV27; TRBD1 might be the D (5 bases). The germline V gene has CDR1 MNHEY and CDR2 SMNVEV (reference sequence). This CDR3 contains 16 residues. The V and J ends lost 7 bases and 2 bases respectively, with 18 bases between them. Here the CDR3 reads CASMPRDHLGNQPQHF. The CDR3 DNA follows: TGTGCCAGCATGCCCAGGGATCATTTGGGCAATCAGCCCCAGCATTTT.

The rearrangement uses TRBV5-8 and TRBJ2-2; D remains ambiguous. CDR1 is SGHTS and CDR2 is YDEGEE in the germline V gene. V was clipped by 0 bases and J by 5 bases, with 14 bases between them. The CDR3 loop spans 16 amino acids. The CDR3: CASSLGTPIRTGELFF. CDR3 nucleotide sequence: TGTGCCAGCAGCTTGGGGACCCCAATCCGAACCGGGGAGCTGTTTTTT.